The 22 T cell receptor beta chains given below trace back to one sample, sequenced in a study of blood T cell repertoires in COVID-19. The table came from immunoSEQ multiplex PCR; TCRdb's copy has only in-frame clones and leaves some out. The data contain under 250,000 clones, approximately 85% of them singletons. What was sequenced was PBMCs or T cells enriched from blood (not recorded which). These receptor sequences come from a woman between 50 and 59 years old with acute COVID-19.

The chain carries TRBV6-5 and TRBJ2-7; D possibly corresponds to TRBD1 (5 bases). CDR3 size: 13 residues. Trimming cost V 7 bases and J 0 bases, with 10 bases left between them. CDR1 is MNHEY, CDR2 SVGAGI, per germline. CDR3 nucleotides: TGTGCCAGCACCAGGGCGTCCTCCTACGAGCAGTACTTC. It codes for CASTRASSYEQYF.

Here the CDR3 DNA reads TGTGCCTCCCAGGGTTCCACGTCCTACGAGCAGTACTTC. This gives the protein CASQGSTSYEQYF. This chain links TRBV19 with TRBJ2-7, with D possibly TRBD1 on 5 matching bases. Trimming stripped 11 bases from V and 1 base from J, with 15 bases between. Germline CDR1 and CDR2: LNHDA and SQIVND (reference sequence). This CDR3 has 13 residues.

V gene TRBV30 combines with J gene TRBJ1-6, with 8 bases that match TRBD1. CDR1 and CDR2 from the germline V gene are GTSNPN and SVGIG (reference sequence). The CDR3 totals 16 residues. Unmatched junction bases numbered 11, after V lost 3 bases and J lost 7 bases. This CDR3 reads CAWSNLRGLSNSPLHF. In nucleotides, the CDR3 is TGTGCCTGGAGCAACCTCAGGGGGCTTTCCAATTCACCCCTCCACTTT.

V and J are TRBV15 and TRBJ1-1; 8 bases are a match to TRBD1. This CDR3 is 13 amino acids long. The V gene end was trimmed by 4 bases and the J gene end by 7 bases; junction bases not matched to a gene: 5. Germline V gene lookup returns CDR1 LNHNV and CDR2 YYDKDF (reference sequence). The DNA for the CDR3 is TGTGCCACCAGCAACAGACAGGGGCGTGAAGCTTTCTTT. This gives the protein CATSNRQGREAFF. Complete variable domain (other parts from reference TRBV15 and TRBJ1-1): DAMVIQNPRYQVTQFGKPVTLSCSQTLNHNVMYWYQQKSSQAPKLLFHYYDKDFNNEADTPDNFQSRRPNTSFCFLDIRSPGLGDTAMYLCATSNRQGREAFFGQGTRLTVV.

The V call is TRBV2, the J call TRBJ1-4, with TRBD1 matching over 7 bases. V shed 6 bases, J shed 8 bases, and the junction held 12 bases outside the gene matches. Germline V CDR1 and CDR2: SNHLY, FYNNEI. This CDR3 is built from 15 residues. This CDR3 is CASRDRQGGGEKLFF. CDR3 in DNA: TGTGCCAGCAGGGACAGACAGGGTGGAGGAGAAAAACTGTTTTTT.

DNA of the CDR3: TGCGCCAGCAGCTTACGACAGGGAACTACCGGGGAGCTGTTTTTT. Its translation: CASSLRQGTTGELFF. This rearrangement joins TRBV5-1 to TRBJ2-2; TRBD1 aligns across 7 bases. V lost 2 bases to trimming and J lost 5 bases; unmatched junction nucleotides: 6. Germline CDR1 reads SGHRS; CDR2 reads YFSETQ. This CDR3 has 15 amino acids.

V and J are TRBV2 and TRBJ2-7, with 9 bases matching TRBD1. The junction had 7 bases not matched to a gene; V was cut back by 5 bases and J by 2 bases. The CDR3 extends over 15 amino acids. Germline V CDR1 and CDR2: SNHLY, FYNNEI. The CDR3 DNA sequence: TGTGCCAGCAGTATCACAGGGGGCGCGACCTACGAGCAGTACTTC. It is translated as CASSITGGATYEQYF.

The count of this clone is one. The chain employs TRBV30 and TRBJ2-4; D unresolved. The germline V gene encodes CDR1 GTSNPN and CDR2 SVGIG (reference sequence). The CDR3 consists of 14 residues. Trimming pared 0 bases from V and 10 bases from J, leaving 16 bases between. The CDR3 reads CAWSVRGSWRIQYF. The CDR3 bases are TGTGCCTGGAGTGTACGCGGCAGTTGGCGAATTCAGTACTTC.

The chain couples TRBV30 to TRBJ2-1, with 13 bases matching TRBD2. The V segment lost 3 bases and the J segment 1 base; nucleotides outside the gene matches: 12. Germline V lookup: CDR1 GTSNPN, CDR2 SVGIG (reference sequence). This CDR3 spans 19 amino acids. As DNA, the CDR3 is TGTGCCTGGAGGACCCCCGTGACTAGCGGGGGGAAATCCTACAATGAGCAGTTCTTC. Its translation: CAWRTPVTSGGKSYNEQFF.

The J gene is TRBJ2-2, the V gene TRBV7-3; tentative D call: TRBD2 (6 bases). The ends were cut back, 3 bases at V and 3 bases at J, with 11 bases in the middle. The CDR3 covers 15 residues. The germline V gene has CDR1 SGHTA and CDR2 FQGTGA. DNA for the CDR3: TGTGCCAGCAGCTTCGGGAGTGCGGACACCGGGGAGCTGTTTTTT. It specifies CASSFGSADTGELFF.

The V call is TRBV30, the J call TRBJ2-1; TRBD1 aligns across 8 bases. This CDR3 comprises 15 residues. In germline, CDR1 is GTSNPN, CDR2 SVGIG (reference sequence). After removal of 5 bases from V and 1 base from J, the junction contained 7 bases not matched to a gene. The CDR3 DNA reads as TGTGCCTGGCGACAGGGGATTGGGTCCTACAATGAGCAGTTCTTC. Its translation is CAWRQGIGSYNEQFF.

This clone was counted between two and nine times. The chain recombines TRBV5-1 with TRBJ1-6; D is perhaps TRBD1 (5 bases). The CDR3 has 16 residues. V lost 4 bases to trimming and J lost 10 bases, with 21 bases between them. Germline CDR1 and CDR2: SGHRS and YFSETQ. CDR3 region: CASSPDIFSISSPLHF. The CDR3, as DNA: TGCGCCAGCAGCCCGGACATTTTTTCCATATCCTCACCCCTCCACTTT. Together with reference TRBV5-1 and TRBJ1-6, the CDR3 gives the full variable domain: KAGVTQTPRYLIKTRGQQVTLSCSPISGHRSVSWYQQTPGQGLQFLFEYFSETQRNKGNFPGRFSGRQFSNSRSEMNVSTLELGDSALYLCASSPDIFSISSPLHFGNGTRLTVT.

This clone was detected a few times. The chain combines TRBV6-4 with TRBJ2-3; D is possibly TRBD1 (6 bases). Per germline, CDR1 MRHNA and CDR2 SNTAGT. Between the trimmed V and J ends, which lost 6 bases and 2 bases, there was a span of 15 bases. This CDR3 has 15 amino acids. The CDR3 protein is CASRRTATFTDTQYF. In DNA form, the CDR3 reads TGTGCCAGCAGACGGACAGCCACTTTCACAGATACGCAGTATTTT.

The chain couples TRBV7-4 to TRBJ1-6, with a possible D match to TRBD1 (6 bases). The germline CDR1 and CDR2 sequences are SGHVT and SQSDAQ. V was trimmed by 6 bases and J by 6 bases, leaving 18 bases between them. The CDR3 is made up of 16 amino acids. The CDR3 sequence is CASSLQGVHCNSPLHF. For the CDR3, the DNA is TGTGCCAGCAGTCTACAGGGTGTTCATTGTAATTCACCCCTCCACTTT.

The chain uses TRBV5-1 and TRBJ1-1, with D perhaps matching TRBD1 (5 bases). V lost 3 bases, J lost 1 base, and 13 bases lay in between. CDR1 SGHRS and CDR2 YFSETQ come from the germline V gene. The CDR3 has 15 residues. The CDR3 DNA reads as TGCGCCAGCAGCTCTCGGGGGAAGGAGAACACTGAAGCTTTCTTT. Its protein product is CASSSRGKENTEAFF.

A note on this clone: The sample has other DNA sequences that encode this CDR3 too. The gene calls are TRBV19 and TRBJ2-7; TRBD1 agrees at 8 bases. This CDR3 is built from 14 residues. Trimming removed 4 bases from V and 0 bases from J; junction bases left unmatched: 2. Germline CDR1 LNHDA, CDR2 SQIVND (reference sequence). The CDR3 DNA reads TGTGCCAGTAGTAACAGGGGGAGCTCCTACGAGCAGTACTTC. Translation: CASSNRGSSYEQYF.

This chain joins TRBV10-3 and TRBJ2-7, with D hard to call. The V gene's germline CDR1 is ENHRY and CDR2 SYGVKD. This CDR3 is 13 amino acids long. V lost 11 bases, J lost 5 bases, and 19 bases lay in between. The CDR3 nucleotides read TGTGCCGCGAGAGCTAGTGGGTCTGACGAGCAGTACTTC. Its protein product is CAARASGSDEQYF.

The chain uses TRBV29-1 and TRBJ2-1; D gene uncertain. The CDR3 contains 14 residues. Trimming cost V 4 bases and J 1 base, with 11 bases left between them. Germline V gene data show CDR1 as SQVTM and CDR2 as ANQGSEA. CDR3 DNA: TGCAGCGTTGTTGAGGTGGATTCCTACAATGAGCAGTTCTTC. Protein: CSVVEVDSYNEQFF.

The V and J genes are TRBV7-9 and TRBJ1-5, with D unclear. Deletions cut 5 bases from V and 0 bases from J, with 11 bases between. This CDR3 spans 15 amino acids. Germline V gives CDR1 SEHNR, CDR2 FQNEAQ (reference sequence). The CDR3 sequence is CASSAAGGSNQPQHF. CDR3 nucleotide sequence: TGTGCCAGCAGCGCGGCTGGCGGTAGCAATCAGCCCCAGCATTTT.

The rearrangement uses TRBV28 and TRBJ1-2; 8 bases agree with TRBD1. V lost 7 bases to trimming and J lost 2 bases; unmatched junction nucleotides: 6. Germline loops: CDR1 MDHEN, CDR2 SYDVKM. This CDR3 has 14 amino acids. The CDR3 here is CASTQGDRNYGYTF. Written as DNA, the CDR3 is TGTGCCAGCACCCAAGGGGACAGGAACTATGGCTACACCTTC.

This chain joins TRBV30 and TRBJ2-5; possibly TRBD2 for D (6 bases). V was cut by 2 bases and J by 1 base, with 11 bases left in between. Germline V gives CDR1 GTSNPN, CDR2 SVGIG (reference sequence). This CDR3 has 14 amino acids. The CDR3, as DNA: TGTGCCTGGAGTTGGAGTAGCGGCCAAGAGACCCAGTACTTC. This codes for CAWSWSSGQETQYF.

The rearrangement uses TRBV30 and TRBJ2-7; 10 bases are shared with TRBD1. Germline CDR1 is GTSNPN and CDR2 is SVGIG (reference sequence). The V and J ends lost 1 base and 5 bases, in that order; junction bases with no gene match: 5. The CDR3 contains 14 residues. The CDR3 loop is CAWSAGTGVHEQYF. Here the CDR3 DNA reads TGTGCCTGGAGTGCGGGGACAGGGGTCCACGAGCAGTACTTC.